The following is a T cell receptor beta chain sequence with its context. Germline V lookup: CDR1 KGHSH, CDR2 LQKENI. Losses at the gene ends were 2 bases for V and 6 bases for J; bases not matched to a gene: 3. The CDR3 length is 15 residues. The sample belongs to a study of blood T cell repertoires in COVID-19. Study-level information: PBMCs, B-cell-depleted T cells, or T cells provided the cDNA or gDNA that made up the material.

Using immunoSEQ multiplex PCR, the repertoire was profiled, and TCRdb retains in-frame clones only, with some absent. This sample has 95,000 to 150,000 clones, with about 88% found just once. This chain uses TRBV18 with TRBJ2-3; 12 bases agree with TRBD2. The origin of this receptor is a woman of 80 years or more with acute or convalescent COVID-19. The sample comprised peripheral blood. Here the CDR3 DNA reads TGTGCCAGCTCACCAAGACTAGCGGGAGCCGATACGCAGTATTTT. Its protein product is CASSPRLAGADTQYF.